Listed below are T cell receptor beta chains from one sample, sequenced in a study of graft-versus-host responses after intestinal transplantation. Assay: immunoSEQ multiplex PCR; the TCRdb copy retains only in-frame clones and omits some. This sample has around 100,000 clones, with just over 90% found just once. Antigens for these TCRs are unknown. The input for sequencing was unstimulated CD4+ T cells sorted from spleen or lymph node cells, taken before transplant. These receptors originate from a human donor who was the organ donor for an intestinal transplant. The conserved cysteine and the conserved F or W are not part of the CDR3 here. Expanded clones get a size class; other rows say once, few or many, or leave the size out.

clone_size,cdr3_length,v_call,cdr3_aa
NA,13,TRBV19,ASSRQGTLINEQF
NA,12,TRBV28,ASSLWLDPDEQF
NA,11,TRBV9,ASSIGRADTQY
NA,9,TRBV6-6,ASSYRETQY
NA,13,TRBV14,ASSQAGGRRYGYT
NA,14,TRBV5-6,ASSTGLAGSYNEQF
NA,12,TRBV30,AWSARVPGKQLF
NA,13,TRBV5-1,ASSRLRGNTGELF
NA,14,TRBV4-1,ASSQEHQGRRETQY
NA,12,TRBV5-6,ASSSAGVGEKLF
NA,14,TRBV6-6,ASSPIQKGLGQPQH
NA,9,TRBV20-1,SARPYNEQF
NA,9,TRBV10-3,AISRAETQY
NA,11,TRBV6-5,ASSLRANTEAF
few,12,TRBV5-6,ASAIRGIYNEQF
NA,11,TRBV2,ATISTANTEAF
NA,13,TRBV15,ATSRGAGTGYGYT
NA,13,TRBV5-1,ASSFNEGATDTQY